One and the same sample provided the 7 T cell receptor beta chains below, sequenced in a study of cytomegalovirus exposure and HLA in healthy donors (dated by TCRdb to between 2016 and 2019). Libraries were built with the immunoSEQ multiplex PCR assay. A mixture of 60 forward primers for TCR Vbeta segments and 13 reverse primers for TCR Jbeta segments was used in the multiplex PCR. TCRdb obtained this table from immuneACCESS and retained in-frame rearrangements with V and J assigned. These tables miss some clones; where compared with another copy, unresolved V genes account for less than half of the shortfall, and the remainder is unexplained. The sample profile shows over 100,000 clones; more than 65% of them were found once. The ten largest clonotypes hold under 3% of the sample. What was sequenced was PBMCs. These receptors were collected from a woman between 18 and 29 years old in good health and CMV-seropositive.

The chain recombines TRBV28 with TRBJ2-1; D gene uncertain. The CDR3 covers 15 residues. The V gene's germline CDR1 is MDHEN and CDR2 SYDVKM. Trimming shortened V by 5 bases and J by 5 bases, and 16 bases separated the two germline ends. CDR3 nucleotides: TGTGCCAGCAGTAGTACGGAGACGGAGCACAATGAGCAGTTCTTC. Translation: CASSSTETEHNEQFF. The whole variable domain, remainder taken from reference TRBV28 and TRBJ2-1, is DVKVTQSSRYLVKRTGEKVFLECVQDMDHENMFWYRQDPGLGLRLIYFSYDVKMKEKGDIPEGYSVSREKKERFSLILESASTNQTSMYLCASSSTETEHNEQFFGPGTRLTVL.

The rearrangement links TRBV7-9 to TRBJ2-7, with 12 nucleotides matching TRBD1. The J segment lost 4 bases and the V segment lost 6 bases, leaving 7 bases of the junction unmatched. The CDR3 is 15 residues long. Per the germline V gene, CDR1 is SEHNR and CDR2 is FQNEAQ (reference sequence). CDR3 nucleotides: TGTGCCAGCAGTGTAACGGGACAGGGGGCATACGAGCAGTACTTC. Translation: CASSVTGQGAYEQYF.

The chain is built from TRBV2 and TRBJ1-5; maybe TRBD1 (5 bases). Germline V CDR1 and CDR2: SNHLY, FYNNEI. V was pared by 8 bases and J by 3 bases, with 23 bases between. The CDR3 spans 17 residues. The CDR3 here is CASGATRLDMNNQPQHF. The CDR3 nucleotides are TGTGCCAGCGGGGCCACCAGATTAGATATGAACAATCAGCCCCAGCATTTT. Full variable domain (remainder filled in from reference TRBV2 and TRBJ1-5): EPEVTQTPSHQVTQMGQEVILRCVPISNHLYFYWYRQILGQKVEFLVSFYNNEISEKSEIFDDQFSVERPDGSNFTLKIRSTKLEDSAMYFCASGATRLDMNNQPQHFGDGTRLSIL.

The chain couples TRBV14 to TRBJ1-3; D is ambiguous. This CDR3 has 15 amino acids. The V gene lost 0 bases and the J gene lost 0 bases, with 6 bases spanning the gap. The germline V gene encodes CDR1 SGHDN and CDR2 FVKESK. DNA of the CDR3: TGTGCCAGCAGCCAAGACGGCGGCTCTGGAAACACCATATATTTT. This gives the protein CASSQDGGSGNTIYF.

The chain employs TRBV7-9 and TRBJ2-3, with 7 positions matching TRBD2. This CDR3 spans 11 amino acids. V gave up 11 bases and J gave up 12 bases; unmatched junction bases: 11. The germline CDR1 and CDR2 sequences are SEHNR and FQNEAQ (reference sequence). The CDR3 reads CAGDAGGKQYF. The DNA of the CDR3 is TGTGCCGGGGACGCCGGGGGGAAACAGTATTTT.

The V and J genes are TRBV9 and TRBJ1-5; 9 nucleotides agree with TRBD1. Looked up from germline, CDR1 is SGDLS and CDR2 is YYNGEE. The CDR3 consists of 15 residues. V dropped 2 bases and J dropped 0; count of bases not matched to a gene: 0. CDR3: CASSVGQGSNQPQHF. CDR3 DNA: TGTGCCAGCAGCGTGGGACAGGGTAGCAATCAGCCCCAGCATTTT. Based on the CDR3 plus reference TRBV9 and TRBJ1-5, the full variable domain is DSGVTQTPKHLITATGQRVTLRCSPRSGDLSVYWYQQSLDQGLQFLIQYYNGEERAKGNILERFSAQQFPDLHSELNLSSLELGDSALYFCASSVGQGSNQPQHFGDGTRLSIL.

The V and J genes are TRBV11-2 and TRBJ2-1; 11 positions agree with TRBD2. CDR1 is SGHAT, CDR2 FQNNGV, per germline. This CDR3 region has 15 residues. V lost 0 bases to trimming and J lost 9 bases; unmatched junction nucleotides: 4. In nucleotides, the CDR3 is TGTGCCAGCAGCTTAGATAGCGGGGGGGCTGGTGAGCAGTTCTTC. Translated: CASSLDSGGAGEQFF. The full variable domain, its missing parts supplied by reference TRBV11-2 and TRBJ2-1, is EAGVAQSPRYKIIEKRQSVAFWCNPISGHATLYWYQQILGQGPKLLIQFQNNGVVDDSQLPKDRFSAERLKGVDSTLKIQPAKLEDSAVYLCASSLDSGGAGEQFFGPGTRLTVL.